This TCR beta chain originates from a study of shared clonotypes between healthy human individuals. The CDR3 totals 16 residues. With 2 bases clipped from V and 2 bases from J, the junction kept 5 bases outside the gene matches. Germline V gives CDR1 MNHNS, CDR2 SASEGT. Produced via immunoSEQ multiplex PCR; TCRdb's table is partial and in-frame only. The table lists roughly 510,000 clones, nearly 80% of them singletons. V is TRBV6-1 and J is TRBJ2-7, with 11 bases aligning to TRBD2. Sequencing input: PBMCs. The sequence derives from a woman in her thirties or forties in good health. Some clones in this sample may be carry-over from other donors' samples. The CDR3 nucleotides are TGTGCCAGCAGTGAACGCGCGACTAGCGGGACCTACGAGCAGTACTTC. Protein product: CASSERATSGTYEQYF.